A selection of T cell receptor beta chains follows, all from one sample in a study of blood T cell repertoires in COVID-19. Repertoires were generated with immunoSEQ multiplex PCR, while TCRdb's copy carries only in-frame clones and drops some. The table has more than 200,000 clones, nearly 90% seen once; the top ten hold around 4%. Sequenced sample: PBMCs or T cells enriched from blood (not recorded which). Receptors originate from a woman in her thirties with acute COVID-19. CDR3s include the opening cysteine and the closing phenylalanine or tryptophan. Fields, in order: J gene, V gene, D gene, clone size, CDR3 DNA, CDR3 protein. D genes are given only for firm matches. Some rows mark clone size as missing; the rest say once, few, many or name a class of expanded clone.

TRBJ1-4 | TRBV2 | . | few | TGTGCCAGCAGTGAAGCGCTTCGGGGAAAACTGTTTTTT | CASSEALRGKLFF
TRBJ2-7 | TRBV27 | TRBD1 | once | TGTGCCAGCAGTTTAGGGCAGGGGGCCTACGAGCAGTACTTC | CASSLGQGAYEQYF
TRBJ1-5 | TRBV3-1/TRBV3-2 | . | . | TGTGCCAGCAGCCATGGGAGGCAGCCCCAGCATTTT | CASSHGRQPQHF
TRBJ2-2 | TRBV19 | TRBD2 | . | TGTGCCAGTAGTCTCCAGGGACTAGCGGGCGCGGGGGAGCTGTTTTTT | CASSLQGLAGAGELFF
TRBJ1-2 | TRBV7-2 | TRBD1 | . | TGTGCCAGCAGCTTAGTGGGGGCAGGGGGACGTGGCTACACCTTC | CASSLVGAGGRGYTF
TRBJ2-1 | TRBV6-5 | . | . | TGTGCCAGCAGTTACTCCATCAGCTCCTACAATGAGCAGTTCTTC | CASSYSISSYNEQFF
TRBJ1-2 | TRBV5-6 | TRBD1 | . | TGTGCCAGCAGCGGAGCCGGGACAGGGAAGGGAGAATATGGCTACACCTTC | CASSGAGTGKGEYGYTF
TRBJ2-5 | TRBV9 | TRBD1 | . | TGTGCCAGCAGCGTGACAGGGATGGAAGAGACCCAGTACTTC | CASSVTGMEETQYF
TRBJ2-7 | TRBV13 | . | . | TGTGCCAGCACAGCAGGGAACGAGCAGTACTTC | CASTAGNEQYF
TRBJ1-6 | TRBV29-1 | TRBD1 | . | TGCAGCGCCCAGACAGGGTATAATTCACCCCTCCACTTT | CSAQTGYNSPLHF
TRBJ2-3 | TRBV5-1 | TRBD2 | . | TGCGCCAGCTCCCTCCCGACTAGCGGGGGCACAGATACGCAGTATTTT | CASSLPTSGGTDTQYF
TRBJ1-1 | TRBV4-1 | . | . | TGCGCCAGCAGCCAAGATAGCGCCGGGCTCACTGAAGCTTTCTTT | CASSQDSAGLTEAFF
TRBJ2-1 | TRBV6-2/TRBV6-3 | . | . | TGTGCCAGCAGTTCGGGCTACAATGAGCAGTTCTTC | CASSSGYNEQFF
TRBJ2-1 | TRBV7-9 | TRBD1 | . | TGTGCCAGCAGCTTAGAAGGGGGCGTGGGGCAGTTCTTC | CASSLEGGVGQFF
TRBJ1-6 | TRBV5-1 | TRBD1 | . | TGCGCCAGCAGCTCGGACAGGGAACTATCCCCCCTCCACTTT | CASSSDRELSPLHF
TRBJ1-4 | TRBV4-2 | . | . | TGTGCCAGCAGCCAAGCCTCACAGGCAGATGAAAAACTGTTTTTT | CASSQASQADEKLFF
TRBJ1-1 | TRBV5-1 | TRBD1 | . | TGCGCCAGCAGTTCTGGGACAGGGGACACTGAAGCTTTCTTT | CASSSGTGDTEAFF
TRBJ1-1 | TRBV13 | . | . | TGTGCCAGCAGCTTGAGTAGCAGACGGAGCTATACCGAAGCTTTCTTT | CASSLSSRRSYTEAFF
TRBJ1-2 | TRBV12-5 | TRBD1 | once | TGTGCTAGTGGGCGCACAGGGGGCTATGGCTACACCTTC | CASGRTGGYGYTF
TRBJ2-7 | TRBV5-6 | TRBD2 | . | TGTGCCAGCAGCTTGGGGACTAGCGGCTACGAGCAGTACTTC | CASSLGTSGYEQYF
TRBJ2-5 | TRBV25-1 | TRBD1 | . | TGTGCCAGCAGTGAGTCGACAGGGGGCAGGGAGACCCAGTACTTC | CASSESTGGRETQYF
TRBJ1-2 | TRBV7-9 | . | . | TGTGCCAGCAGTATAGACGGAGCTAACTATGGCTACACCTTC | CASSIDGANYGYTF
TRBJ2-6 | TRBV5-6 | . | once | TGTGCCAGCAGCTTGAATCCTTCTAGGGCCAACGTCCTGACTTTC | CASSLNPSRANVLTF
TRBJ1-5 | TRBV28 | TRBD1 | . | TGTGCCAGCAGTCCGAAGGGCAGGGGGCTTTCCCCCAGGCAGCCCCAGCATTTT | CASSPKGRGLSPRQPQHF
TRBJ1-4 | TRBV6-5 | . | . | TGTGCCAGCACGAAGGGGGAAAAACTGTTTTTT | CASTKGEKLFF
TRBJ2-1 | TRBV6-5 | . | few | TGTGCCAGCACCCCGGGCCGCATCCAGGGTGAGCAGTTCTTC | CASTPGRIQGEQFF
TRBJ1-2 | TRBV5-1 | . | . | TGCGCCAGCAGCTCCGACAGCCTCGCATTTGGCTACACCTTC | CASSSDSLAFGYTF
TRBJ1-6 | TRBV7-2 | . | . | TGTGCCAGCAGCTTAGTGCCTACAGGGACCATACGGTCACCCCTCCACTTT | CASSLVPTGTIRSPLHF
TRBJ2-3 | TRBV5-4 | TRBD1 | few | TGTGCCAGCAGCTTGAGACAGGGGGGCACAGATACGCAGTATTTT | CASSLRQGGTDTQYF
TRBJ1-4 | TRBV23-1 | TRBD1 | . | TGCGCCAGCAGTCAATCGGGGACAGATGAAAAACTGTTTTTT | CASSQSGTDEKLFF
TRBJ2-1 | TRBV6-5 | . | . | TGTGCCAGCAGGGACTCTCCAGGAGGGTTAAATGAGCAGTTCTTC | CASRDSPGGLNEQFF
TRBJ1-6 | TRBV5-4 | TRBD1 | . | TGTGCCAGCAGCCGCCTGACAGGGGGAACCTCCTATAATTCACCCCTCCACTTT | CASSRLTGGTSYNSPLHF
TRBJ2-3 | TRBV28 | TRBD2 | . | TGTGCCAGCAGTACTACGCCGAAATTGGCGGGGGGGCCGTATACGCAGTATTTT | CASSTTPKLAGGPYTQYF
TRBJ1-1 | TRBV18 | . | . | TGTGCCAGCTCAACCTCGACAGATATGAACACTGAAGCTTTCTTT | CASSTSTDMNTEAFF
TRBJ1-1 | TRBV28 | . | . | TGTGCCAGCAGTTTGTCTCAGTATATCACTGAAGCTTTCTTT | CASSLSQYITEAFF
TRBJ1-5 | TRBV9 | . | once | TGTGCCAGCAGCGTAGATGGTGGCGGTAATCAGCCCCAGCATTTT | CASSVDGGGNQPQHF
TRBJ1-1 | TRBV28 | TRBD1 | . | TGTGCCAGCACCACCCCCTGGGGACAGGGTTATTCTGAAGCTTTCTTT | CASTTPWGQGYSEAFF
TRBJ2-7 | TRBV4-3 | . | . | TGCGCCAGCAGCCAAGGGCAGACGGACAGTTCCTACGAGCAGTACTTC | CASSQGQTDSSYEQYF
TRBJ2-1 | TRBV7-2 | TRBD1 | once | TGTGCCAGCAGCTCAACGGGGACAGGTGAGCAGTTCTTC | CASSSTGTGEQFF
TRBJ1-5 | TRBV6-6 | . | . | TGTGCCAGCAGTTTTCAGGGGAGCGGAAATCAGCCCCAGCATTTT | CASSFQGSGNQPQHF
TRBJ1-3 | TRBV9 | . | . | TGTGCCAGCAGTCCAACGCGGGGGTCTTATGGGGCTGGAAACACCATATATTTT | CASSPTRGSYGAGNTIYF
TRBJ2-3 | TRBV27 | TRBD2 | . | TGTGCCTCAGGGGCTAGCGGGTACCCTAGCACAGATACGCAGTATTTT | CASGASGYPSTDTQYF
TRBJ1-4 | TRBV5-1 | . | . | TGCGCCAGCAGCTCGGGACATTACGAAAAACTGTTTTTT | CASSSGHYEKLFF
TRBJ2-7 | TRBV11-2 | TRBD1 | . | TGTGCCAGCAGCCCAAATTCAGGGGGCAGGTACGAGCAGTACTTC | CASSPNSGGRYEQYF
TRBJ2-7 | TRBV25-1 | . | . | TGTGCCAGCAGTGGAGGGGGGGCCTCCTACGAGCAGTACTTC | CASSGGGASYEQYF
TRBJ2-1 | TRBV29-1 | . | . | TGCAGCGTTGAAGATATGGTGTCGAGCTCCTACAATGAGCAGTTCTTC | CSVEDMVSSSYNEQFF
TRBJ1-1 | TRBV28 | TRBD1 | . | TGTGCCAGCAGCCCCTTGGACAGGGGAGGCACTGAAGCTTTCTTT | CASSPLDRGGTEAFF
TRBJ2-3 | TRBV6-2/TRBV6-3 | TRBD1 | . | TGTGCCAGCAGCCCCGACAGGGTTTTAAGGACAGATACGCAGTATTTT | CASSPDRVLRTDTQYF
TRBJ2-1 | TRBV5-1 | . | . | TGCGCCAGCAGCGTCGGAGAGACTGAGGACAATGAGCAGTTCTTC | CASSVGETEDNEQFF
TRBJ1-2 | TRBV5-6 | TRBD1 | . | TGTGCCAGCAGCTTGGCCGGGACAGCACTCTTC | CASSLAGTALF
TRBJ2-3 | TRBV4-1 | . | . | TGCGCCAGCAGCCAACCAGAGGGGGCAGATACGCAGTATTTT | CASSQPEGADTQYF
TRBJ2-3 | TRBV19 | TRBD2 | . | TGTGCCAGTAGTATGGGGCTAGCGGGGGGAGGAGATACGCAGTATTTT | CASSMGLAGGGDTQYF
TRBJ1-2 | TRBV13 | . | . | TGTGCCAGCAGTGGCGGATATAACTATGGCTACACCTTC | CASSGGYNYGYTF
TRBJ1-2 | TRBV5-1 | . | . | TGCGCCAGCAGCTTGGACCAGAACTACCTATATGGCTACACCTTC | CASSLDQNYLYGYTF
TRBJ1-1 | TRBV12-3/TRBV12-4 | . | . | TGTGCCAGCAGTTTGAAGGGAGACACTGAAGCTTTCTTT | CASSLKGDTEAFF
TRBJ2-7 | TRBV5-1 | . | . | TGCGCCAGCAGCCCCGCCGGGAACAGTCAGTCCTACGAGCAGTACTTC | CASSPAGNSQSYEQYF
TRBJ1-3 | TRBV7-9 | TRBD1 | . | TGTGCCAGCAGCTTAGCGCAGGGGGCCACCGCCACCATATATTTT | CASSLAQGATATIYF
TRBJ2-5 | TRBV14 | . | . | TGTGCCAGCAGCCAAGAGAGCGGGCCAGAGACCCAGTACTTC | CASSQESGPETQYF
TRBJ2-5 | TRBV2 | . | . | TGTGCCAGCAGTGGGAGTGAGCCTTACCAAGAGACCCAGTACTTC | CASSGSEPYQETQYF
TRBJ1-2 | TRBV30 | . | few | TGTGCCTGGAGTGTCGCTGGAGGGGTGGGTGGCTACACCTTC | CAWSVAGGVGGYTF